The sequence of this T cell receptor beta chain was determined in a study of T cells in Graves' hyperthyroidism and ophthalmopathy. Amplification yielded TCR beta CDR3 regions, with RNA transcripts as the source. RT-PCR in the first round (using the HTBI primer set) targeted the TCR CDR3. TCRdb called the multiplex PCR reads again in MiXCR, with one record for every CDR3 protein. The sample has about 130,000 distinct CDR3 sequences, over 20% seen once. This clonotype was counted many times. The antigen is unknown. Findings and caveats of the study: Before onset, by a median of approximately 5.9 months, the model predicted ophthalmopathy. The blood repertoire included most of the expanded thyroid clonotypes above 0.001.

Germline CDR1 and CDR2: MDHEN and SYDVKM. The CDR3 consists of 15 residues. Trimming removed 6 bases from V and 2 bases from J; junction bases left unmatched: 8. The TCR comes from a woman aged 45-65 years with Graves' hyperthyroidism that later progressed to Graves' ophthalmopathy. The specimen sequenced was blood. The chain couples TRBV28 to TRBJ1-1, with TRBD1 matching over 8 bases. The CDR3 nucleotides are TGTGCCAGCAGGGACAGGGAGGTTTTTAACACTGAAGCTTTCTTT. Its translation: CASRDREVFNTEAFF.